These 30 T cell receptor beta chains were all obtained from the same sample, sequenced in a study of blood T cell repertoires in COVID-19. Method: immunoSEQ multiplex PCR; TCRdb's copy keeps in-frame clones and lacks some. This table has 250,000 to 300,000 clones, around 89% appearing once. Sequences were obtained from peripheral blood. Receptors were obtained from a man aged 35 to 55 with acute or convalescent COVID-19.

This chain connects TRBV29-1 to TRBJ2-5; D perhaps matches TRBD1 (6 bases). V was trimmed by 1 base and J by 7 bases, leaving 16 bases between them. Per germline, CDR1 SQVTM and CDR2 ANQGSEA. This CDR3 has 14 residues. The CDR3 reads CSVEAAGDRLTQYF. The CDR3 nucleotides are TGCAGCGTTGAAGCGGCAGGGGATAGGTTGACCCAGTACTTC.

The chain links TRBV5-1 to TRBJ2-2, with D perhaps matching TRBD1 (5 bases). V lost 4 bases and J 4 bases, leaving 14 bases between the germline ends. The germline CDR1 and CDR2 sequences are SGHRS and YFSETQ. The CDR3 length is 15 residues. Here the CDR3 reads CASSPLTGFTGELFF. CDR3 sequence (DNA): TGCGCCAGCAGCCCCCTAACAGGTTTCACCGGGGAGCTGTTTTTT. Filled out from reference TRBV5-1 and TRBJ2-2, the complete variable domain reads KAGVTQTPRYLIKTRGQQVTLSCSPISGHRSVSWYQQTPGQGLQFLFEYFSETQRNKGNFPGRFSGRQFSNSRSEMNVSTLELGDSALYLCASSPLTGFTGELFFGEGSRLTVL.

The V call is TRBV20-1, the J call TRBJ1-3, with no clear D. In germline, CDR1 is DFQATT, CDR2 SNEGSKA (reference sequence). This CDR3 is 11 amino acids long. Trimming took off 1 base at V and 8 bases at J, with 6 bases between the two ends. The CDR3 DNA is TGCAGTGCTAGAGTTCGGGACACCATATATTTT. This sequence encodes CSARVRDTIYF.

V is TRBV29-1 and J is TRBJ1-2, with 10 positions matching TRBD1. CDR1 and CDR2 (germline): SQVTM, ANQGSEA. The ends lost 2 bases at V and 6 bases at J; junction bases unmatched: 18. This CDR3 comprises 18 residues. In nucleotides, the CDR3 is TGCAGCGTTGAAAAAGGGTTGGGGACAGGGGAAAATATGCATGGCTACACCTTC. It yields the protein CSVEKGLGTGENMHGYTF.

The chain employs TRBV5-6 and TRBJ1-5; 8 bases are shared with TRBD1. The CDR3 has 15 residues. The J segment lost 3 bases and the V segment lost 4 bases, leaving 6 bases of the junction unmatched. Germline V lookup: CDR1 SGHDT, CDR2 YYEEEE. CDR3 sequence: CASSLRTGINQPQHF. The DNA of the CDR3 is TGTGCCAGCAGCCTCAGGACAGGGATCAATCAGCCCCAGCATTTT. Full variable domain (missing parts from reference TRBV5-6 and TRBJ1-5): DAGVTQSPTHLIKTRGQQVTLRCSPKSGHDTVSWYQQALGQGPQFIFQYYEEEERQRGNFPDRFSGHQFPNYSSELNVNALLLGDSALYLCASSLRTGINQPQHFGDGTRLSIL.

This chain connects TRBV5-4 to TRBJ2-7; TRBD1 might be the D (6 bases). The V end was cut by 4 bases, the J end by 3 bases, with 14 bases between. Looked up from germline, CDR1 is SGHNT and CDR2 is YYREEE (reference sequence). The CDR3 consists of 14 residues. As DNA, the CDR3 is TGTGCCAGCAGCCCACAGGGTAAGGGCTACGAGCAGTACTTC. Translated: CASSPQGKGYEQYF. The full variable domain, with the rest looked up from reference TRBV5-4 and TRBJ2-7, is ETGVTQSPTHLIKTRGQQVTLRCSSQSGHNTVSWYQQALGQGPQFIFQYYREEENGRGNFPPRFSGLQFPNYSSELNVNALELDDSALYLCASSPQGKGYEQYFGPGTRLTVT.

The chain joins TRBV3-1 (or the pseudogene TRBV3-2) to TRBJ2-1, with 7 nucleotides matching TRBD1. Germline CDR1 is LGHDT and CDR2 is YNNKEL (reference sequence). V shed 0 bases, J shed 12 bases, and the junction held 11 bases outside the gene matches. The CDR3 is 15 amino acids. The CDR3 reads CASSQDVTGAGSQFF. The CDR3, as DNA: TGTGCCAGCAGCCAAGATGTAACAGGGGCAGGCTCGCAGTTCTTC.

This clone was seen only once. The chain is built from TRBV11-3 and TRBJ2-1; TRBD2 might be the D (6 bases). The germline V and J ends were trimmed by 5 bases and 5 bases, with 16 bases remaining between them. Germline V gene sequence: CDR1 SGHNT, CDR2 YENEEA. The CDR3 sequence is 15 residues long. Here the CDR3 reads CASSLGPSEDNEQFF. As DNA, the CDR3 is TGTGCCAGCAGCCTCGGGCCTAGCGAGGACAATGAGCAGTTCTTC.

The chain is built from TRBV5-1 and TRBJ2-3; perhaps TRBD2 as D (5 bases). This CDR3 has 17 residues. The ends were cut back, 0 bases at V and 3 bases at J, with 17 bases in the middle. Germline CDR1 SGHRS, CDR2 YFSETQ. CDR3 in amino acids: CASSLERDSYLTDTQYF. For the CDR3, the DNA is TGCGCCAGCAGCTTGGAGAGGGATTCCTACCTGACAGATACGCAGTATTTT.

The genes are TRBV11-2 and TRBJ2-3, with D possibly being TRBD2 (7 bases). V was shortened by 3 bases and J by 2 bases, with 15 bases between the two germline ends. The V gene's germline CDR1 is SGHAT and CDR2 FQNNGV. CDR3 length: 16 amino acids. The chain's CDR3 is CASSFGRGGYTDTQYF. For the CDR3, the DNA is TGTGCCAGCAGCTTCGGACGCGGGGGCTACACAGATACGCAGTATTTT. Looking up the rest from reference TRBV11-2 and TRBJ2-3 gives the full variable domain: EAGVAQSPRYKIIEKRQSVAFWCNPISGHATLYWYQQILGQGPKLLIQFQNNGVVDDSQLPKDRFSAERLKGVDSTLKIQPAKLEDSAVYLCASSFGRGGYTDTQYFGPGTRLTVL.

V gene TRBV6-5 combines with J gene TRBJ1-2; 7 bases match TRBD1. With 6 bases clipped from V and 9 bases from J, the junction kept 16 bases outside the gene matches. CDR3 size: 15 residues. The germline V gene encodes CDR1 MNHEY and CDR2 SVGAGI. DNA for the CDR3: TGTGCCAGCAGCTCCCGACAGGGACCCTATTTTAGCTACACCTTC. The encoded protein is CASSSRQGPYFSYTF.

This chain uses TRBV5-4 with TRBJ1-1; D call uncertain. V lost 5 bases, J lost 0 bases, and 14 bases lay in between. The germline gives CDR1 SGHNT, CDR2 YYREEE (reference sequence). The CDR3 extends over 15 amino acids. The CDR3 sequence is CASRPGGPMNTEAFF. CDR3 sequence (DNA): TGTGCCAGCAGACCCGGAGGGCCCATGAACACTGAAGCTTTCTTT.

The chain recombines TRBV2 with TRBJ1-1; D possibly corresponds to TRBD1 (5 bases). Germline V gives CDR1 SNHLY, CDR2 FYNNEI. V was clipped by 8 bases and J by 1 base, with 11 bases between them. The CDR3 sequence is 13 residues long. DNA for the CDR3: TGTGCCAGCGGGACTACACCGAACACTGAAGCTTTCTTT. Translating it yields CASGTTPNTEAFF.

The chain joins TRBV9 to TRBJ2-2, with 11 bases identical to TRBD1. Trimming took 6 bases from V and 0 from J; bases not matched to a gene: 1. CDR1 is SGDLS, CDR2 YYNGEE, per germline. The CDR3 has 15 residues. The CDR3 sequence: CASTDRGPNTGELFF. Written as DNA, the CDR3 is TGTGCCAGCACGGACAGGGGGCCGAACACCGGGGAGCTGTTTTTT.

This CDR3 is CASSPQTSGTLLGDEQFF. The CDR3 bases are TGTGCCAGCAGCCCCCAGACTAGCGGGACCCTCTTAGGGGATGAGCAGTTCTTC. This rearrangement joins TRBV13 to TRBJ2-1, with 11 bases that match TRBD2. V gave up 5 bases and J gave up 8 bases; unmatched junction bases: 17. The CDR3 is made up of 18 amino acids. The germline V gene encodes CDR1 PRHDT and CDR2 FYEKMQ (reference sequence).

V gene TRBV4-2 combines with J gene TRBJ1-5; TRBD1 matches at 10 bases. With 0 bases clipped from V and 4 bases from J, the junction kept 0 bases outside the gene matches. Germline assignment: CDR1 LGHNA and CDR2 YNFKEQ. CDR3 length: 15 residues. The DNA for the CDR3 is TGTGCCAGCAGCCAAGAGGACAGGGGGAATCAGCCCCAGCATTTT. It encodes CASSQEDRGNQPQHF.

CDR3 coding DNA: TGCGCCAGCAGCTTGGAGGGACATCTCATCTCTGGAAACACCATATATTTT. Amino acid sequence: CASSLEGHLISGNTIYF. The chain carries TRBV5-1 and TRBJ1-3; a possible D gene is TRBD1 (6 bases). CDR1 and CDR2 (germline): SGHRS, YFSETQ. The V gene lost 0 bases and the J gene lost 0 bases, with 13 bases spanning the gap. CDR3 size: 17 residues.

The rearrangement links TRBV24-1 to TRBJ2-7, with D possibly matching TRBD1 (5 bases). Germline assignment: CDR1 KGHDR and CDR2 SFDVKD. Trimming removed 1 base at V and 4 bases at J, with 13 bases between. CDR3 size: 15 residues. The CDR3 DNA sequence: TGTGCCACCAGTGATTTTAACAGGAGCCTTTACGAGCAGTACTTC. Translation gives CATSDFNRSLYEQYF.

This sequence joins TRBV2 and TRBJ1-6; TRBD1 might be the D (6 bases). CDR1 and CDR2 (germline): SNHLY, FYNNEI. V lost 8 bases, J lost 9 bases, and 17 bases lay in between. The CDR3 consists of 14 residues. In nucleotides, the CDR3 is TGTGCCAGCGTTGAGGGACAAAACTCTTCACCCCTCCACTTT. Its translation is CASVEGQNSSPLHF.

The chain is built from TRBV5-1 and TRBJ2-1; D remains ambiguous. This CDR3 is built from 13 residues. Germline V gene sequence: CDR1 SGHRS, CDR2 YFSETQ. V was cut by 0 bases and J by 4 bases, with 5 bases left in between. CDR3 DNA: TGCGCCAGCAGCTTGGACCTATACAATGAGCAGTTCTTC. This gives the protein CASSLDLYNEQFF.

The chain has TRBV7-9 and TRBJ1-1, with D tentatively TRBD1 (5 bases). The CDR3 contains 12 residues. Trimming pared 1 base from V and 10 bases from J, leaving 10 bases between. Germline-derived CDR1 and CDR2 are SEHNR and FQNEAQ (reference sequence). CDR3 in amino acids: CASSLVWRGAFF. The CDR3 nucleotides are TGTGCCAGCAGCTTAGTCTGGAGGGGAGCTTTCTTT. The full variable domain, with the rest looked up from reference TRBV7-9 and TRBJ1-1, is DTGVSQNPRHKITKRGQNVTFRCDPISEHNRLYWYRQTLGQGPEFLTYFQNEAQLEKSRLLSDRFSAERPKGSFSTLEIQRTEQGDSAMYLCASSLVWRGAFFGQGTRLTVV.

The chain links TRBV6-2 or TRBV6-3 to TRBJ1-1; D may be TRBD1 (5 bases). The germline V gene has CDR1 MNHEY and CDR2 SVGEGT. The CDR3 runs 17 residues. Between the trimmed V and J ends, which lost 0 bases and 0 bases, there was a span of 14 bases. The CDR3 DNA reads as TGTGCCAGCAGTTACTCTAGCAGGGTCAACATGAACACTGAAGCTTTCTTT. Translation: CASSYSSRVNMNTEAFF.

This chain's CDR3 is CASRPPGQGVVGELFF. The CDR3 nucleotides read TGCGCCAGCAGACCCCCGGGACAGGGGGTCGTCGGGGAGCTGTTTTTT. The chain has TRBV5-1 and TRBJ2-2; 11 positions match TRBD1. CDR3 size: 16 residues. Germline V lookup: CDR1 SGHRS, CDR2 YFSETQ. With V trimmed by 5 bases and J by 7 bases, 10 bases remained unmatched.

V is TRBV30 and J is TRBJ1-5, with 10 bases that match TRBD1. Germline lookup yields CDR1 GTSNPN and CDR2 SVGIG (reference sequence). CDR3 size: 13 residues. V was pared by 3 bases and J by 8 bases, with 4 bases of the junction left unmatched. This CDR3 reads CAWSGQGVEPQHF. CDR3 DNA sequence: TGTGCCTGGAGCGGACAGGGGGTAGAGCCCCAGCATTTT.

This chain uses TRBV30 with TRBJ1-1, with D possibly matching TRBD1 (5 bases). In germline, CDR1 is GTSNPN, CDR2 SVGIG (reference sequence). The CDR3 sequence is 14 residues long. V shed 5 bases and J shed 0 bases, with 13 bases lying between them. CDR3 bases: TGTGCCTGGCAACATGGGACTTTGAACACTGAAGCTTTCTTT. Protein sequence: CAWQHGTLNTEAFF.

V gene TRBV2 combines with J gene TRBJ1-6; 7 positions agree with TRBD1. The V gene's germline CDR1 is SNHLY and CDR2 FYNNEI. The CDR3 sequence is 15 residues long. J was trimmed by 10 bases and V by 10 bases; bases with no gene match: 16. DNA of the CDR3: TGTGCCACCCAATCCATTGACAGGGTGGGATCACCCCTCCACTTT. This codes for CATQSIDRVGSPLHF. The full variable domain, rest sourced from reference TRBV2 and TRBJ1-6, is EPEVTQTPSHQVTQMGQEVILRCVPISNHLYFYWYRQILGQKVEFLVSFYNNEISEKSEIFDDQFSVERPDGSNFTLKIRSTKLEDSAMYFCATQSIDRVGSPLHFGNGTRLTVT.

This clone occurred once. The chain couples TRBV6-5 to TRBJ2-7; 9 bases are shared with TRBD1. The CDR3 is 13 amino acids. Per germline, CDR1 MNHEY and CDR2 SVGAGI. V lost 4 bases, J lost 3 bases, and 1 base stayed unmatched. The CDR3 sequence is CASSWTGDYEQYF. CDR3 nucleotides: TGTGCCAGCAGTTGGACAGGGGACTACGAGCAGTACTTC.

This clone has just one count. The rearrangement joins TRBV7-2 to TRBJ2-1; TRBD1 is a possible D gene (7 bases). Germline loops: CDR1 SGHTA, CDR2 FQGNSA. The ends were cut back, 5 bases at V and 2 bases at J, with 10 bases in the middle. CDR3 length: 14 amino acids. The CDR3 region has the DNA TGTGCCAGCAGCCGCGGGACAGCCTACAATGAGCAGTTCTTC. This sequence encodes CASSRGTAYNEQFF.

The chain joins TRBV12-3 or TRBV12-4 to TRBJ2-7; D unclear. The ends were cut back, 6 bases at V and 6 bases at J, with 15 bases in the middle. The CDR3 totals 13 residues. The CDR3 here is CASSSYGLSEQYF. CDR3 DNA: TGTGCCAGCAGCTCCTACGGTTTATCCGAGCAGTACTTC.

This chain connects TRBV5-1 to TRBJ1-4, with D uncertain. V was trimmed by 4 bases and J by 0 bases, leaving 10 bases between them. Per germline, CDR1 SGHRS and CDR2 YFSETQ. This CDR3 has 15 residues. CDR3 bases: TGCGCCAGCAGCGCCTCAGTTGCAACTAATGAAAAACTGTTTTTT. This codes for CASSASVATNEKLFF.